Listed here is a single T cell receptor (beta chain). The target of this receptor is not known. Within one base of it there is no much larger clone, and no base qualities were kept. Library preparation was by 5' RACE. The sequencing machine was an Illumina HiSeq 2500. A second roughly 7 to 11 cycle PCR used a sample-barcoded 5' primer and a J-beta primer mix. Each TCR beta cDNA molecule received a unique molecular identifier from a template-switch 5' adaptor carrying 12 random nucleotides. Each sample yielded at least 2.5 million CDR3-containing paired-end reads. All of the RNA was converted into first-strand cDNA using the Mint cDNA synthesis kit, with a TRBC-specific oligonucleotide serving as the primer. After uracil-DNA glycosylase treatment, a first 18-cycle PCR used universal primers M1SS and BC2_uni_R on all cDNA. The study's processing was this. For normalization, 1 million high-quality reads were randomly selected from each sample, with every read carrying a distinct molecular identifier. Reads with shared molecular identifiers were discarded instead of being binned into consensus sequences. MiTCR, run with a Q25 quality threshold and the strictest error-elimination algorithm, handled CDR3 identification, clonotype clustering and error correction. A nonparametric unseen species model with Euler transformation was used to estimate a lower bound on total TCR beta diversity. The public reads were quality trimmed at Q25 with fastp and then assembled into clones with MiXCR by TCRdb, keeping productive beta chains. All rows with the same CDR3 protein become a single entry with the most common DNA and genes. These V and J calls rely on TCRdb rather than the paper's analysis. The sample table lists 1.4 million to 1.5 million distinct CDR3 sequences, around 39% of them with a count of one. Roughly 8.2% of the sample belongs to the ten largest clones.

The germline V gene (reference sequence) provides CDR1 MNHNY and CDR2 SVGAGI. The CDR3 covers 15 residues, taking in both the cysteine and the phenylalanine. Just CDR3 DNA is preserved here, 45 bases in frame from base 1. A distance of 14 bases separates the germline ends of V and J, which lose 7 bases and 1 base respectively. The roughly 39 donors, aged about 6 to 100 years, were systemically healthy Caucasian individuals from Russia. Each donor gave ten milliliters of peripheral blood, collected into EDTA-treated Vacutainer tubes. Ficoll-Paque density-gradient centrifugation was used to isolate PBMCs, with at least 6 million obtained per sample. Total RNA was extracted from PBMCs with Trizol reagent, with at least 5.5 micrograms obtained per sample. For every donor, an aliquot of PBMCs went through flow cytometry to measure the percentages of naive CD45RAhigh/CD27high T cells. The sample originates from a study of blood T cells in healthy people across ages (dated by TCRdb to the mid-2010s). Study-wide context: In model experiments, template switching captured roughly one uniquely barcoded TCR beta cDNA molecule for every two T cells. Age-related changes in TCR beta repertoire diversity were measured in the study by deep sequencing normalized with unique cDNA molecular identifiers. Four age groups were formed from the donors: young (average approximately 15 years), middle-aged (around 39), aged (approximately 60) and long-lived (more than 75). Donors of different ages were randomly distributed across sequencing lanes to avoid experimental bias. The study analyzed two additional independent replicas of 1 million unique cDNA reads from the same blood draw for two donors, one aged 18 to 29 and one aged 80 or older. Paper-wide results and their limitations: Because donor CMV infection status was unknown, age-related changes in expanded clonotypes were potentially confounded. Bulk unsorted PBMC profiling prevented conclusive comparison of naive and antigen-experienced compartments. As age increased, observed TCR beta diversity per million T cells dropped in a roughly linear way, and a significant reduction was already evident by age 40. The percentage of naive T cells measured by flow cytometry correlated strongly with observed TCR beta diversity. Total diversity estimates from one million sequenced T cells were considered lower bounds and underestimates. The long-lived group showed more naive CD4+ T cells, fewer expanded clones and increased TCR diversity than the aged group, suggesting age selection.

The clonotype originates from a woman aged 18-29 years in good health. Sample: blood. The V and J genes are TRBV6-6 and TRBJ2-1; TRBD1 is perhaps the D gene, given 5 matching bases. CDR3 loop: CASMKDGASYNEQFF. The nucleotides are TGTGCCAGCATGAAAGATGGGGCGTCCTACAATGAGCAGTTCTTC.